This T cell receptor (beta chain) comes out of a study of tumor and adjacent non-tumor tissue in lung cancer. This CDR3 spans 16 amino acids. The germline CDR1 and CDR2 sequences are MNHEY and SVGAGI. No cell sorting was done before RNA was extracted from the tissue. More than 3 cm separated this lung sample from the edge of the tumor. TCRbeta libraries were built with three rounds of nested PCR, modified from ARM-PCR. MiXCR, applied by TCRdb to the multiplex PCR reads, yields one record per CDR3 protein. The sample consists of around 99,000 distinct CDR3 sequences, roughly two thirds of them appearing once. Concerning this clonotype itself: The antigen is not known. This may stem from a read error, because a much larger clone lies one nucleotide away.

Points from the study as a whole: In normal lung, the top 100 clones were significantly more dominant than in tumor.

The receptor's source is a man in his fifties or sixties with non-small cell lung cancer. The chain employs TRBV6-5 and TRBJ2-2; 7 nucleotides match TRBD2. The material sequenced was distant non-tumor lung tissue. DNA for the CDR3: TGTGTCAGCAGTTATCTAGCGGCCGCGAACACCGGGGAGCTGTTTTTT. Its translation: CVSSYLAAANTGELFF.